The 15 T cell receptor beta chains listed next were all sequenced from one sample in a study of CD8+CD57+ T cells in acquired aplastic anemia listed by TCRdb under 2018. Sequencing instrument: Illumina HiSeq 2000. Profiling of TCR beta VDJ combinations and CDR3 sequences used genomic DNA as the template. The raw public reads went through TCRdb reprocessing: fastp at Q25, MiXCR clone calling, in-frame beta chains kept. Each entry is one CDR3 protein sequence, shown with its most common DNA and genes. The sample yields over 150,000 distinct CDR3 sequences; 40% to 55% were counted once. Approximately 3% of the sample lies in the top ten. Flow cytometry had shown CD8+CD57+ cell expansion in the patients selected for sequencing. Sequencing used sorted CD4+, CD8+, or CD8+CD57+ T cells (not recorded which) from PBMCs. These TCRs come from a human donor with aplastic anemia.

Many counts were recorded for this clonotype. CDR3 loop: CASSFVVAATDTQYF. The CDR3 DNA sequence: TGTGCCAGCAGCTTTGTAGTAGCGGCCACAGATACGCAGTATTTT. V and J are TRBV5-4 and TRBJ2-3; weak D call: TRBD2 (6 bases). Germline CDR1 and CDR2: SGHNT and YYREEE (reference sequence). Trimming took 2 bases from V and 2 from J, leaving 12 bases between them. The CDR3 totals 15 residues.

Ten or more counts support this clonotype. At one end the junction does not follow the germline gene, possibly because of a read error. The chain recombines TRBV7-3 with TRBJ2-1; 12 bases line up with TRBD2. Germline CDR1 SGHTA, CDR2 FQGTGA. The CDR3 is made up of 15 amino acids. The CDR3 is CASSSGLAGLNEQLF. For the CDR3, the DNA is TGTGCCAGCAGCTCCGGACTAGCGGGACTCAATGAGCAGCTCTTC.

This clonotype has a count of ten or more. The V gene is TRBV7-2, the J gene TRBJ2-1; TRBD2 aligns across 11 bases. Germline V CDR1 and CDR2: SGHTA, FQGNSA. This CDR3 has 14 residues. The J segment lost 9 bases and the V segment lost 5 bases, leaving 6 bases of the junction unmatched. CDR3 nucleotides: TGTGCCAGCAGCACACTAGCGGGAGCCGGTGAGCAGTTCTTC. The encoded protein is CASSTLAGAGEQFF.

Ten or more counts support this clonotype. The V call is TRBV25-1, the J call TRBJ2-1; 7 nucleotides agree with TRBD1. The CDR3 loop spans 16 amino acids. Trimming cost V 4 bases and J 0 bases; bases outside gene matches: 6. CDR1 is MGHDK, CDR2 SYGVNS, per germline. CDR3 coding DNA: TGTGCCAGCAGTGCCTATACAGGGGCCTCCTACAATGAGCAGTTCTTC. Protein product: CASSAYTGASYNEQFF.

With regard to this clonotype: No conserved phenylalanine or tryptophan is present at the end of the CDR3, so a read error is the likely explanation. The V and J genes are TRBV6-2 or TRBV6-3 and TRBJ1-2, with D perhaps TRBD1 (6 bases). Deletions cut 0 bases from V and 6 bases from J, with 26 bases between. CDR1 and CDR2 (germline): MNHEY, SVGEGT. The CDR3 runs 19 residues. As DNA, the CDR3 is TGTGCCAGCAGTTACTCGAATGTTATGAGTGCAGGGGCGCGGGATGGCTACACCTCC. Translating gives CASSYSNVMSAGARDGYTS.

About this clonotype: At one end, the junction sequence differs from germline, possibly due to a read error. The rearrangement uses TRBV7-6 and TRBJ1-1, with D perhaps TRBD1 (5 bases). CDR1 SGHVS and CDR2 FNYEAQ come from the germline V gene. CDR3 length: 13 amino acids. The CDR3 region is CASSEGRHLEAFF. The CDR3 bases are TGTGCCAGCAGCGAGGGACGGCACCTTGAAGCCTTCTTT.

The rearrangement joins TRBV5-6 to TRBJ1-2; TRBD1 matches at 10 bases. Trimming removed 4 bases from V and 4 bases from J; junction bases left unmatched: 7. CDR1 is SGHDT and CDR2 is YYEEEE in the germline V gene. CDR3 size: 15 residues. The CDR3 nucleotides read TGTGCCAGCAGCCGCGACAGGGGGCGAGGCTATGGCTACACCTTC. The encoded protein is CASSRDRGRGYGYTF.

This clonotype was picked up a small number of times. The chain has TRBV9 and TRBJ1-2, with TRBD1 as a possible D gene (5 bases). V dropped 0 bases and J dropped 2 bases, with 8 bases sitting between them. The CDR3 is 14 amino acids. CDR1 is SGDLS, CDR2 YYNGEE, per germline. CDR3 residues: CASSVGPGNYGYTF. The DNA for the CDR3 is TGTGCCAGCAGCGTAGGTCCAGGGAACTATGGCTACACCTTC.

Written as DNA, the CDR3 is TGTGCCAGCAGCTTACTCGACGCTGAAGCTTTCTTT. It codes for CASSLLDAEAFF. The rearrangement links TRBV7-6 to TRBJ1-1; D uncertain. The CDR3 runs 12 residues. Between the trimmed V and J ends, which lost 2 bases and 6 bases, there was a span of 7 bases. Germline CDR1 reads SGHVS; CDR2 reads FNYEAQ.

The genes are TRBV19 and TRBJ2-1; 8 nucleotides line up with TRBD2. The ends lost 8 bases at V and 6 bases at J; junction bases unmatched: 9. Germline loops: CDR1 LNHDA, CDR2 SQIVND (reference sequence). The CDR3 sequence is 14 residues long. The DNA for the CDR3 is TGTGCCAGTGGCCCGGGGGGGGCATCCAATGAGCAGTTCTTC. This gives the protein CASGPGGASNEQFF. Using reference TRBV19 and TRBJ2-1 for the parts outside the CDR3, the full variable domain is DGGITQSPKYLFRKEGQNVTLSCEQNLNHDAMYWYRQDPGQGLRLIYYSQIVNDFQKGDIAEGYSVSREKKESFPLTVTSAQKNPTAFYLCASGPGGASNEQFFGPGTRLTVL.

This clonotype occurred many times. The gene calls are TRBV10-3 and TRBJ2-1; no firm D call. Trimming left V 2 bases short and J 0 bases short, with 14 bases between. This CDR3 region has 17 residues. CDR1 and CDR2 from the germline V gene are ENHRY and SYGVKD. The CDR3: CAISEKSAVSSYNEQFF. The CDR3 DNA reads as TGTGCCATCAGTGAGAAGAGCGCGGTGAGCTCCTACAATGAGCAGTTCTTC.

This chain links TRBV7-8 with TRBJ2-5; 9 nucleotides match TRBD1. Trimming at V came to 5 bases and at J to 9 bases, leaving 10 bases not matched to a gene. Germline V CDR1 and CDR2: SGHVS, FQNEAQ. The CDR3 covers 14 residues. CDR3 DNA: TGTGCCAGCAGCCCTGGGGACAGGGAATACGCCCAGTACTTC. Amino acid sequence: CASSPGDREYAQYF.

V is TRBV12-3 or TRBV12-4 and J is TRBJ1-4; tentative D call: TRBD1 (6 bases). There are 14 residues in the CDR3. V was clipped by 5 bases and J by 8 bases, with 15 bases between them. The CDR3: CASSPTGSEEKLFF. CDR3 nucleotides: TGTGCCAGCAGTCCGACAGGTAGCGAGGAAAAACTGTTTTTT.

This clonotype has a handful of counts. The chain carries TRBV24-1 and TRBJ2-7, with 7 bases identical to TRBD2. CDR3 size: 15 residues. Germline CDR1 KGHDR, CDR2 SFDVKD. V gave up 4 bases and J gave up 4 bases; unmatched junction bases: 9. CDR3 in DNA: TGTGCCACCAGTGACTCCGGGACTAAACTGTACGAGCAGTACTTC. This encodes CATSDSGTKLYEQYF.

The chain employs TRBV25-1 and TRBJ1-2; no clear D gene. Germline V lookup: CDR1 MGHDK, CDR2 SYGVNS. This CDR3 contains 16 residues. Trimming removed 3 bases from V and 7 bases from J, with 21 bases in between. The CDR3 DNA follows: TGTGCCAGCAGTGATTTGCAGATTAGTTCATCCTGTGGCTACACCTTC. Its protein is CASSDLQISSSCGYTF.